The text below deals with one T cell receptor (beta chain). The antigen remains unidentified. Single viable CD3+CD4+CD8-CD45RO+ cells were sorted as the memory CD4+ T cells. These data originate in a study of memory CD4+ T cells and cytomegalovirus serostatus. Study results and limitations: Each of 55 to 80 CMV-associated TCRbeta sequences occurred in one to five individuals.

Germline values: CDR1 LGHNA, CDR2 YSLEER. This CDR3 is built from 16 residues. Trimming removed 0 bases at V and 0 bases at J, with 9 bases between. Profiled with immunoSEQ multiplex PCR; TCRdb holds only in-frame clones, not every one. The repertoire holds about 38,000 clones, 70% to 80% seen once, with roughly 5.2% in the top ten. This chain uses TRBV4-3 with TRBJ1-3; unclear D gene. Material for sequencing was memory CD4+ T cells from blood. The sequence was collected from an adult in good health and CMV-seropositive. In DNA form, the CDR3 reads TGCGCCAGCAGCCAAGAAGGCTTTTTCTCTGGAAACACCATATATTTT. It encodes CASSQEGFFSGNTIYF.